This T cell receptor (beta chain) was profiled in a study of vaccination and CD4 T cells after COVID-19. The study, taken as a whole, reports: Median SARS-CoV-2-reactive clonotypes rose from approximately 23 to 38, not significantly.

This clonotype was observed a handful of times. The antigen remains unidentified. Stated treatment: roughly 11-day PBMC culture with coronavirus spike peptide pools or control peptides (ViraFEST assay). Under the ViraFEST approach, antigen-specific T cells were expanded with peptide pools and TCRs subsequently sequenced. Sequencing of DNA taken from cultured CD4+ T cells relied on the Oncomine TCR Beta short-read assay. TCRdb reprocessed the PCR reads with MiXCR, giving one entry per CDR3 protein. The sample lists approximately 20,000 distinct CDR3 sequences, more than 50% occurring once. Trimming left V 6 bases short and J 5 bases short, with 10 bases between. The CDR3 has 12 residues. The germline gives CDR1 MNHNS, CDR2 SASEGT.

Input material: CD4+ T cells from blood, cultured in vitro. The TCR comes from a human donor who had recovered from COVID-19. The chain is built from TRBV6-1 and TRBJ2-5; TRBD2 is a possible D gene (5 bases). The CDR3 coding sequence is TGTGCCAGCAGACCTAGCTGGGAGACCCAGTACTTC. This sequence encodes CASRPSWETQYF.